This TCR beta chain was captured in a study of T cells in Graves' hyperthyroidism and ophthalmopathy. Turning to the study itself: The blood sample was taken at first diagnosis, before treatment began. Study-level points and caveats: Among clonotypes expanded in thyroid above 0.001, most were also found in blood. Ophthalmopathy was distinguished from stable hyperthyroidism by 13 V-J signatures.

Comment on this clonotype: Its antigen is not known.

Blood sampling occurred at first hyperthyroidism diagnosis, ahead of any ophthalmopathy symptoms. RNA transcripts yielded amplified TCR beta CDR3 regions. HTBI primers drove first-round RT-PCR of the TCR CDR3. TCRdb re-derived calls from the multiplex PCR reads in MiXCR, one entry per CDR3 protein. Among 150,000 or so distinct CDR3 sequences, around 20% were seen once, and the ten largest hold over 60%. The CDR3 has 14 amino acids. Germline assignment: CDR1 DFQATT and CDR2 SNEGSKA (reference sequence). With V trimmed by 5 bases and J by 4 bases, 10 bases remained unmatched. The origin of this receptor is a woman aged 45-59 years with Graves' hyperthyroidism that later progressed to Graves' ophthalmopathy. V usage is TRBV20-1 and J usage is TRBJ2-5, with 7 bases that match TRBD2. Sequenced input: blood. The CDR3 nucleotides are TGCAGTGCTGGGTGGGGGAGGGCCGGAGAGACCCAGTACTTC. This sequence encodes CSAGWGRAGETQYF.